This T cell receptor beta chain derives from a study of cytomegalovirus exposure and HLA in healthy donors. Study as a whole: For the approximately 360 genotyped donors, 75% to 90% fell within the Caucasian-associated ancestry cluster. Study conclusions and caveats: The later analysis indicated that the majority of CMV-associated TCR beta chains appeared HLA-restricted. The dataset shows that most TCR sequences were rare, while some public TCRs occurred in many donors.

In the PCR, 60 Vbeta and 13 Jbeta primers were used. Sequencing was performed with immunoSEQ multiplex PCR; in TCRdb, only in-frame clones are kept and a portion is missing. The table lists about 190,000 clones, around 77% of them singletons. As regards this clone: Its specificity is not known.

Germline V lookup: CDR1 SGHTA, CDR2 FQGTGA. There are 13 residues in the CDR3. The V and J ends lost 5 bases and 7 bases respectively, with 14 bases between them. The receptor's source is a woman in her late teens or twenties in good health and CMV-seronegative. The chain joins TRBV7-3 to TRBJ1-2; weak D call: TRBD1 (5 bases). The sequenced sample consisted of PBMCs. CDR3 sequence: CASSKGSESGYTF. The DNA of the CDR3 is TGTGCCAGCAGCAAGGGGTCCGAGTCTGGCTACACCTTC.